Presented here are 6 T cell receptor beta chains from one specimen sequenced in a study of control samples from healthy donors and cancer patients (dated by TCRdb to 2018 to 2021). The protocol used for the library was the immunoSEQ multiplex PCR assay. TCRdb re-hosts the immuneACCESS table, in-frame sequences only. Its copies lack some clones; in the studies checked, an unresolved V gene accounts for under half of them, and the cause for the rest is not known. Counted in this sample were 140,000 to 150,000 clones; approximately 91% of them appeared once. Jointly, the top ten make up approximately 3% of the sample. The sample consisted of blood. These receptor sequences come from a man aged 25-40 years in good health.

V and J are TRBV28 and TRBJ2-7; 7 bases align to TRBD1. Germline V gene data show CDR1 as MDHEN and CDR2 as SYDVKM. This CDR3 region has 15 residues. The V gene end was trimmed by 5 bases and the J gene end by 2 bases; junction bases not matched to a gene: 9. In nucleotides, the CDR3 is TGTGCCAGCAGTCCGCCCCCGACAGGGACCTACGAGCAGTACTTC. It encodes CASSPPPTGTYEQYF.

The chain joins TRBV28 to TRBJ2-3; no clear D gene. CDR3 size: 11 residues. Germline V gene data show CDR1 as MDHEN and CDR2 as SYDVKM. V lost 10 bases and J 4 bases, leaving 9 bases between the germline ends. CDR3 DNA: TGTGCCACCCTCGCGGCAGATACGCAGTATTTT. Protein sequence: CATLAADTQYF.

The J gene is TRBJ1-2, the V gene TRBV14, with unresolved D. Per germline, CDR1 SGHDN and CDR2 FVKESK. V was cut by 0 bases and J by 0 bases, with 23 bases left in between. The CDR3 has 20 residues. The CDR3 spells CASSQEGPGEEKVPNYGYTF. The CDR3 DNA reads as TGTGCCAGCAGCCAAGAGGGCCCTGGGGAGGAGAAGGTTCCTAACTATGGCTACACCTTC.

DNA of the CDR3: TGTGCCAGCGTTAGGGACATAGTCACAGATACGCAGTATTTT. As protein: CASVRDIVTDTQYF. The chain couples TRBV6-5 to TRBJ2-3, with D tentatively TRBD1 (6 bases). The CDR3 runs 14 residues. Germline V gives CDR1 MNHEY, CDR2 SVGAGI. Trimming took 8 bases from V and 2 from J, leaving 14 bases between them.

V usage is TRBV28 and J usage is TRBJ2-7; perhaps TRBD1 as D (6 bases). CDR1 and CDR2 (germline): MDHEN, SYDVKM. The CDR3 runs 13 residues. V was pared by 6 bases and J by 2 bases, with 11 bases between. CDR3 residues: CASSDGQPYEQYF. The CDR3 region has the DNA TGTGCCAGCAGCGATGGACAGCCCTACGAGCAGTACTTC.

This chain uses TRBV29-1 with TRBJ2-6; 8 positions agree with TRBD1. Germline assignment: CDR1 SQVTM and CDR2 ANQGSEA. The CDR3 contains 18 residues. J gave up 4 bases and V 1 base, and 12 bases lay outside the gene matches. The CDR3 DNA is TGCAGCGTTGAAGCGTTTCACCAGGGGGCGACGGGGGCCAACGTCCTGACTTTC. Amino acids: CSVEAFHQGATGANVLTF.